This TCR beta chain was obtained from a study of shared clonotypes between healthy human individuals. Between the trimmed V and J ends, which lost 2 bases and 5 bases, there was a span of 11 bases. Per the germline V gene, CDR1 is SGHTA and CDR2 is FQGNSA. This CDR3 region has 14 residues. The sample holds a few counts of this clone. Measured with immunoSEQ multiplex PCR; TCRdb has only the in-frame clones, and not every one. The sample records some 500,000 clones, around 79% being singletons. The sequenced sample consisted of PBMCs. The receptor comes from a woman in her thirties or forties in good health. Some clones in this sample may be carry-over from other donors' samples. This chain joins TRBV7-2 and TRBJ2-3; the D gene is possibly TRBD1 (5 bases). The CDR3 sequence: CASSLQGRGDTQYF. Here the CDR3 DNA reads TGTGCCAGCAGCTTACAGGGTAGAGGAGATACGCAGTATTTT.